This section outlines one T cell receptor beta chain sequence together with its context. Its target is not known. At the survey level, the v3.0 immunoSEQ assay was run. A target of about 35,000-55,000 T-cell genomes per sample was set for sequencing. Sequencing used immunoSEQ multiplex PCR; TCRdb keeps in-frame clones, though not all of them. This table holds tens of thousands of clones, roughly nine tenths found once. The study drew at least one pre-ART and at least two post-ART PBMC samples from every donor. The data stem from a study of long-term antiretroviral therapy in people with HIV. Study-level points and caveats: All time points showed a repertoire dominated by clones expanded before ART.

The CDR3 is 12 amino acids. Germline values: CDR1 GTSNPN, CDR2 SVGIG (reference sequence). Trimming left V 0 bases short and J 6 bases short, with 6 bases between. The sequenced sample was unsorted PBMCs, obtained about 5 years before starting antiretroviral therapy. This TCR was recovered from a man aged 45 to 65 with HIV. J is TRBJ1-5 and V is TRBV30, with D uncertain. CDR3 loop: CAWSVSGQPQHF. CDR3 coding DNA: TGTGCCTGGAGTGTAAGCGGTCAGCCCCAGCATTTT.